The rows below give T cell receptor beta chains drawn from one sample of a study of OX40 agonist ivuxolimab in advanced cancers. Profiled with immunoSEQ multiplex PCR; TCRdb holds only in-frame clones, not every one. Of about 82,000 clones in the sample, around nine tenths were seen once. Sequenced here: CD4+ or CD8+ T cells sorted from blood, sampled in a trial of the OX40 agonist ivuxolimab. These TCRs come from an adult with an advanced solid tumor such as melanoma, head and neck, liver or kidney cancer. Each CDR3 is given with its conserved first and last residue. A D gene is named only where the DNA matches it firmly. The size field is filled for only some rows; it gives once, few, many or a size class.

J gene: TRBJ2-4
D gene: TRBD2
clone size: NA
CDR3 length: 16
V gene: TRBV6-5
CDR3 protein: CASSYFRAGLQNIQYF
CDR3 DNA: TGTGCCAGCAGTTACTTCCGAGCGGGGCTACAAAACATTCAGTACTTC

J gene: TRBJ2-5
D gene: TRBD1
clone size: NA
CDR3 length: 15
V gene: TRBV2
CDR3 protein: CASRETRTGRETQYF
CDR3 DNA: TGTGCCAGCAGGGAGACCCGGACAGGGAGAGAGACCCAGTACTTC

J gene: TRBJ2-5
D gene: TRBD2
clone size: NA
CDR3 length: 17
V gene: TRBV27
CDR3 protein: CASSSPTAGGPGETQYF
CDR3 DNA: TGTGCCAGCAGTTCCCCGACAGCGGGAGGGCCTGGGGAGACCCAGTACTTC

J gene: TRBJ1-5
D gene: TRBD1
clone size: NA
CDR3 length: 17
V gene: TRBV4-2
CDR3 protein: CASSQTEGQEAWQPQHF
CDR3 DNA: TGTGCCAGCAGCCAGACGGAGGGACAGGAGGCTTGGCAGCCCCAGCATTTT

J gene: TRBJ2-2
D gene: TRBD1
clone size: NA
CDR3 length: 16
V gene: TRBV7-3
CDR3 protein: CASSPRQGMGTGELFF
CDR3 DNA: TGTGCCAGCAGCCCCCGACAGGGAATGGGCACCGGGGAGCTGTTTTTT

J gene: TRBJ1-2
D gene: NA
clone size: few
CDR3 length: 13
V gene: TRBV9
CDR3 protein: CASSVTGYYGYTF
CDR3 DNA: TGTGCCAGCAGCGTAACAGGATACTATGGCTACACCTTC

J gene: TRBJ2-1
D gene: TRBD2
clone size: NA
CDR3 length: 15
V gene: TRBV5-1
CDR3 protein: CASSATSVPYNEQFF
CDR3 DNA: TGCGCCAGCAGCGCGACTAGCGTCCCCTACAATGAGCAGTTCTTC

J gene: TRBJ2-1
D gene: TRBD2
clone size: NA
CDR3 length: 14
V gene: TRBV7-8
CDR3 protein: CASSRTSGSNEQFF
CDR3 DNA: TGTGCCAGCAGTAGGACTAGCGGCTCCAATGAGCAGTTCTTC

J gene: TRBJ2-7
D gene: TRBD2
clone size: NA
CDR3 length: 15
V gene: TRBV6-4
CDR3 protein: CASRPTSGRVHEQYF
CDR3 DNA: TGTGCCAGCAGACCAACTAGCGGGAGAGTTCACGAGCAGTACTTC

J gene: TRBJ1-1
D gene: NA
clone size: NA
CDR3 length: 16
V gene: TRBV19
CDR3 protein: CASSIRPGQRNTEAFF
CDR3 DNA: TGTGCCAGTAGTATTCGGCCCGGACAGAGGAACACTGAAGCTTTCTTT

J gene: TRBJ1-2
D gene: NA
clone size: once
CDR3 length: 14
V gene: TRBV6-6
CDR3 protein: CASSTGPPGGGYTF
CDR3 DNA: TGTGCCAGCAGTACAGGGCCTCCGGGTGGAGGCTACACCTTC

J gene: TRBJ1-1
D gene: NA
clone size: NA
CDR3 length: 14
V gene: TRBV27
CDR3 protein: CASSLGRRNTEAFF
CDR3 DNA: TGTGCCAGCAGTTTAGGACGGAGGAACACTGAAGCTTTCTTT

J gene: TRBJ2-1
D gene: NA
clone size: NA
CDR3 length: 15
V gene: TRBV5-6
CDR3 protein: CASSLGQVVVNEQFF
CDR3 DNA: TGTGCCAGCAGCTTGGGGCAGGTAGTGGTAAATGAGCAGTTCTTC

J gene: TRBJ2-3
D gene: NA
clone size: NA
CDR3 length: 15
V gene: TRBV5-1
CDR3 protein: CASSLDAGDTDTQYF
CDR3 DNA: TGCGCCAGCAGCTTGGATGCGGGCGACACAGATACGCAGTATTTT

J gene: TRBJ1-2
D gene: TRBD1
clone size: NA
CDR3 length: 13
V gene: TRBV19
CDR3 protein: CATDATGAEGYTF
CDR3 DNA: TGTGCCACCGACGCCACAGGGGCGGAAGGCTACACCTTC

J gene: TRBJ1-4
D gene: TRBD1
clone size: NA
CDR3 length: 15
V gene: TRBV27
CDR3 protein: CASSLYGQGNEKLFF
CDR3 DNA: TGTGCCAGCAGTTTATACGGACAGGGGAATGAAAAACTGTTTTTT

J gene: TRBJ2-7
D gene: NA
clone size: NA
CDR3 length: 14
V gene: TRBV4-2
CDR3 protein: CASSQGLVGYEQYF
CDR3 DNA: TGTGCCAGCAGCCAAGGACTAGTCGGTTACGAGCAGTACTTC

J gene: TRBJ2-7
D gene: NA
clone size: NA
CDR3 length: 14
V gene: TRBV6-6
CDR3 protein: CASTPRVSSYEQYF
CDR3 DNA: TGTGCCAGCACCCCCAGGGTGAGCTCCTACGAGCAGTACTTC

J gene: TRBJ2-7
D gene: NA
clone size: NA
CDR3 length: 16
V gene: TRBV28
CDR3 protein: CASSLSTGTNTYEQYF
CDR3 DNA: TGTGCCAGCAGTTTATCCACCGGGACAAACACCTACGAGCAGTACTTC

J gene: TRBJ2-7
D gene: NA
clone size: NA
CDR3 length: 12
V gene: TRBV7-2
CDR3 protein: CASSHSSYEQYF
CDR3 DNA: TGTGCCAGCAGCCATAGCTCCTACGAGCAGTACTTC

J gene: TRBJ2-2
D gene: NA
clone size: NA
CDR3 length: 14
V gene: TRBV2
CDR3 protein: CASSGQGGTGELFF
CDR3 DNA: TGTGCCAGCAGTGGACAGGGAGGCACCGGGGAGCTGTTTTTT

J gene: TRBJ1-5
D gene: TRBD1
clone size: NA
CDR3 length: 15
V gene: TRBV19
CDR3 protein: CASTGTGGVNQPQHF
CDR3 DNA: TGTGCCAGTACCGGGACAGGGGGCGTCAATCAGCCCCAGCATTTT

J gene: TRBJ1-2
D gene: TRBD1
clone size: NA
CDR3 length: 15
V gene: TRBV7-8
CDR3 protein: CASAGQATTDYGYTF
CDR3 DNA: TGTGCCAGCGCGGGACAGGCGACTACAGACTATGGCTACACCTTC

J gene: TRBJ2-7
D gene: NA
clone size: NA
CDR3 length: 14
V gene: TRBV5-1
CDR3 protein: CASSPRESSYEQYF
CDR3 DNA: TGCGCCAGCAGCCCAAGGGAAAGCTCCTACGAGCAGTACTTC

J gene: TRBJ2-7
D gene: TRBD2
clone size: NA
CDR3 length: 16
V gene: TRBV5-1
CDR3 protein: CASSSLPQRGSYEQYF
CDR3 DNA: TGCGCCAGCAGCAGCTTGCCTCAGCGGGGCTCCTACGAGCAGTACTTC

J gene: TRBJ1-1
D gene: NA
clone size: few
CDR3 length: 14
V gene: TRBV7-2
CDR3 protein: CASSFGATNTEAFF
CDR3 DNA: TGTGCCAGCAGCTTCGGAGCTACGAACACTGAAGCTTTCTTT

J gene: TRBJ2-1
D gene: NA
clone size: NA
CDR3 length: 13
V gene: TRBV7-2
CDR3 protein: CASSLSTLNEQFF
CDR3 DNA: TGTGCCAGCAGCTTAAGCACTCTCAATGAGCAGTTCTTC

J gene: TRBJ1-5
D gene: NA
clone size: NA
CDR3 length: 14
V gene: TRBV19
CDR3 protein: CASSFRPSNQPQHF
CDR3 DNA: TGTGCCAGTAGTTTTCGTCCGAGCAATCAGCCCCAGCATTTT

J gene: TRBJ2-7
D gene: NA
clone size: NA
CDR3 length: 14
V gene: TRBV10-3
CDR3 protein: CAISESRGPYEQYF
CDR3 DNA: TGTGCCATCAGTGAATCCAGGGGCCCCTACGAGCAGTACTTC

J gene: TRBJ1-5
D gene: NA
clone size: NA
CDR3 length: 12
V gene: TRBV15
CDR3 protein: CATSAGGQPQHF
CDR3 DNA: TGTGCCACCAGTGCGGGCGGACAGCCCCAGCATTTT

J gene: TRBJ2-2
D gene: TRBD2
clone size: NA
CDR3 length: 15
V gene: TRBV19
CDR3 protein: CASIATSANTGELFF
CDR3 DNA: TGTGCCAGTATTGCGACTAGCGCGAACACCGGGGAGCTGTTTTTT